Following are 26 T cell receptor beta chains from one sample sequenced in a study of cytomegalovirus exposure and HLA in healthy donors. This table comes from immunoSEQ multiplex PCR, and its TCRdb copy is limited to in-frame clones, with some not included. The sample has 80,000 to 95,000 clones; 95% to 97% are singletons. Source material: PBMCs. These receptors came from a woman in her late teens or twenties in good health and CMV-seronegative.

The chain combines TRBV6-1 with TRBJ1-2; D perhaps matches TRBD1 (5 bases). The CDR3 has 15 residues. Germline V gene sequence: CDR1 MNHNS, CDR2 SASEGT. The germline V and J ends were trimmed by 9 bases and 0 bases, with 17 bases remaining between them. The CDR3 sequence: CASGQGGLTNYGYTF. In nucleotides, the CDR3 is TGTGCCAGTGGTCAGGGAGGGCTGACTAACTATGGCTACACCTTC.

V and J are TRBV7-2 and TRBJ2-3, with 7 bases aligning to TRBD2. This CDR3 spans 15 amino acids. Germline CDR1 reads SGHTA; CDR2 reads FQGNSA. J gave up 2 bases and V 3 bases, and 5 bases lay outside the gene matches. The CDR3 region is CASSLWTSSTDTQYF. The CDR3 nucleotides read TGTGCCAGCAGCTTGTGGACTAGTTCCACAGATACGCAGTATTTT. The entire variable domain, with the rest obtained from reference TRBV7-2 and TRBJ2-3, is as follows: GAGVSQSPSNKVTEKGKDVELRCDPISGHTALYWYRQSLGQGLEFLIYFQGNSAPDKSGLPSDRFSAERTGGSVSTLTIQRTQQEDSAVYLCASSLWTSSTDTQYFGPGTRLTVL.

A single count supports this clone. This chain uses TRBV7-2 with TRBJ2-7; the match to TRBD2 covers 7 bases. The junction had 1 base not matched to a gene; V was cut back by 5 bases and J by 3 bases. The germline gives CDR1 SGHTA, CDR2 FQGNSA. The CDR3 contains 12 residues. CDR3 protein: CASSPGGYEQYF. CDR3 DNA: TGTGCCAGCAGCCCGGGGGGCTACGAGCAGTACTTC. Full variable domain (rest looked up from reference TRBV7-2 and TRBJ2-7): GAGVSQSPSNKVTEKGKDVELRCDPISGHTALYWYRQSLGQGLEFLIYFQGNSAPDKSGLPSDRFSAERTGGSVSTLTIQRTQQEDSAVYLCASSPGGYEQYFGPGTRLTVT.

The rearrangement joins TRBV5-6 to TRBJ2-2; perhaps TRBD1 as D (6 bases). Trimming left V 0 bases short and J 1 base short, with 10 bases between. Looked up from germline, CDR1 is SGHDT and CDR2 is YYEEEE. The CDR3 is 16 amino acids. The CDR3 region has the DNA TGTGCCAGCAGCTTGGGGCAGGGGAAGAACACCGGGGAGCTGTTTTTT. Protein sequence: CASSLGQGKNTGELFF.

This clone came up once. CDR3 coding DNA: TGTGCCATCGCGAGGAGCAACACTGAAGCTTTCTTT. Amino acid sequence: CAIARSNTEAFF. The chain uses TRBV11-2 and TRBJ1-1; unclear D gene. The CDR3 sequence is 12 residues long. The germline gives CDR1 SGHAT, CDR2 FQNNGV. V was shortened by 10 bases and J by 2 bases, with 11 bases between the two germline ends.

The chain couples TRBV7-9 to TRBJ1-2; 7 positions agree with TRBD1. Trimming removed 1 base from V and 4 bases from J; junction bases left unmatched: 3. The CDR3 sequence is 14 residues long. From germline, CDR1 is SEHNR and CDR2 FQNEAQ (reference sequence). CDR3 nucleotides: TGTGCCAGCAGCTTAGGACAGGGCCCCTATGGCTACACCTTC. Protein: CASSLGQGPYGYTF.

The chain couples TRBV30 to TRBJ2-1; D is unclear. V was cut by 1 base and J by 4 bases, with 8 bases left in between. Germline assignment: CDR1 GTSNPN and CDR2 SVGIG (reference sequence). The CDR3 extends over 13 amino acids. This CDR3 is CAWSDIGYNEQFF. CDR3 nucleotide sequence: TGTGCCTGGAGTGATATCGGTTACAATGAGCAGTTCTTC.

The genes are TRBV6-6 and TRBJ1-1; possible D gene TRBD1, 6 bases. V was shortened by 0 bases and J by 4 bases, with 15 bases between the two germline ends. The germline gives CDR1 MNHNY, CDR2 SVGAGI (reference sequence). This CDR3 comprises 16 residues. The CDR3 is CASSYSTHQGGTEAFF. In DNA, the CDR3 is TGTGCCAGCAGTTACTCGACCCATCAAGGGGGCACTGAAGCTTTCTTT.

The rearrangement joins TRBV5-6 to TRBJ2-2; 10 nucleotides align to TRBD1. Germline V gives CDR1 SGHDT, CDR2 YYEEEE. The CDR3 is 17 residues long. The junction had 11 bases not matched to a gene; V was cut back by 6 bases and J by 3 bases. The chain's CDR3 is CASTNGATGGDTGELFF. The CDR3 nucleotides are TGTGCCAGCACCAATGGGGCGACAGGGGGCGACACCGGGGAGCTGTTTTTT. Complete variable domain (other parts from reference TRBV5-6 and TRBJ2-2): DAGVTQSPTHLIKTRGQQVTLRCSPKSGHDTVSWYQQALGQGPQFIFQYYEEEERQRGNFPDRFSGHQFPNYSSELNVNALLLGDSALYLCASTNGATGGDTGELFFGEGSRLTVL.

In DNA, the CDR3 is TGTGCCAGCAGCCAGGTTAGCGGCACCGGGGAGCTGTTTTTT. It specifies CASSQVSGTGELFF. The V and J genes are TRBV14 and TRBJ2-2, with D possibly TRBD2 on 6 matching bases. With 3 bases removed from V and 4 bases from J, the gap between germline ends came to 9 bases. Germline V CDR1 and CDR2: SGHDN, FVKESK. This CDR3 is 14 amino acids long.

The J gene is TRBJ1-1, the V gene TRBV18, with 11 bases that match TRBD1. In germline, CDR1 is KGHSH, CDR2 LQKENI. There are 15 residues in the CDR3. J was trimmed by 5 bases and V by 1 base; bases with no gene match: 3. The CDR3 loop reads CASSPRGDRGTEAFF. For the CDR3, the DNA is TGTGCCAGCTCACCACGGGGGGACAGGGGGACTGAAGCTTTCTTT.

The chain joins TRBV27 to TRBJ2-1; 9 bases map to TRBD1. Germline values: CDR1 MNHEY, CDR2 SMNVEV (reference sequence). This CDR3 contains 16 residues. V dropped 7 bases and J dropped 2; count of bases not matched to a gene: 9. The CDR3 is CASNLRRDRAYNEQFF. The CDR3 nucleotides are TGTGCCAGCAACCTTAGACGGGACAGGGCCTACAATGAGCAGTTCTTC.

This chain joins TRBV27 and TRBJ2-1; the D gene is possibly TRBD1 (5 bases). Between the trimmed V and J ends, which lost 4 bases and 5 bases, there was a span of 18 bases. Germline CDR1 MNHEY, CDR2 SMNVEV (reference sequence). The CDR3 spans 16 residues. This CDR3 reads CASSSAGSSLNNEQFF. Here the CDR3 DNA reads TGTGCCAGCAGTTCAGCAGGGTCGAGTTTGAACAATGAGCAGTTCTTC.

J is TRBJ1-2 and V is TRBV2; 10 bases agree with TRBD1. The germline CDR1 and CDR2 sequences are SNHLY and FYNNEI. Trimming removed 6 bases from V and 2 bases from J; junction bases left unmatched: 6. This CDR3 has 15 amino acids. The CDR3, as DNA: TGTGCCAGCAGGGGGGACAGGGGCGAGAACTATGGCTACACCTTC. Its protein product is CASRGDRGENYGYTF.

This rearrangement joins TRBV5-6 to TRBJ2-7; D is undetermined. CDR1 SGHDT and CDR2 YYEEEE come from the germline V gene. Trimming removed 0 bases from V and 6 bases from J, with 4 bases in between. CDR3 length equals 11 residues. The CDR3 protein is CASSLALEQYF. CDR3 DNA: TGTGCCAGCAGCTTGGCCCTCGAGCAGTACTTC.

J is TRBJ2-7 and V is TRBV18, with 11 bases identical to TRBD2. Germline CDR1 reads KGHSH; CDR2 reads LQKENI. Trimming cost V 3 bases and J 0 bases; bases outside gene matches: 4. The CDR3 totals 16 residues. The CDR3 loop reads CASSPGLAGSSYEQYF. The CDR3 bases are TGTGCCAGCTCACCCGGACTAGCGGGTAGCTCCTACGAGCAGTACTTC. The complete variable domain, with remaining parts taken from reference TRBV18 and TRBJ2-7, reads NAGVMQNPRHLVRRRGQEARLRCSPMKGHSHVYWYRQLPEEGLKFMVYLQKENIIDESGMPKERFSAEFPKEGPSILRIQQVVRGDSAAYFCASSPGLAGSSYEQYFGPGTRLTVT.

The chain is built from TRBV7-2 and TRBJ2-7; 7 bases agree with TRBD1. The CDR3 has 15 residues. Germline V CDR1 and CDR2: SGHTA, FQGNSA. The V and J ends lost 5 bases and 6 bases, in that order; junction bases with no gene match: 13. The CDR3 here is CASSPRQGRRSEQYF. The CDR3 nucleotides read TGTGCCAGCAGCCCGAGACAGGGCCGTAGGTCCGAGCAGTACTTC.

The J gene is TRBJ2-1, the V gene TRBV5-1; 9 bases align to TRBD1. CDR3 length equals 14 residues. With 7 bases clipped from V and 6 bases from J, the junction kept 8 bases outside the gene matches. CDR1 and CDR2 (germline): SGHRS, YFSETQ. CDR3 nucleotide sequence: TGCGCCAGCGGTCCCGGGACAGGGATCAATGAGCAGTTCTTC. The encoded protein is CASGPGTGINEQFF.

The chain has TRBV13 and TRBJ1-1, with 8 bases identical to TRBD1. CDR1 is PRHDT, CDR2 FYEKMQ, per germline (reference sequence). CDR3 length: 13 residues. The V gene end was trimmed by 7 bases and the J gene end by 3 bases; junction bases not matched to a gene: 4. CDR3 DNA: TGTGCCAGCATATTCAGGGGGCACACTGAAGCTTTCTTT. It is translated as CASIFRGHTEAFF.

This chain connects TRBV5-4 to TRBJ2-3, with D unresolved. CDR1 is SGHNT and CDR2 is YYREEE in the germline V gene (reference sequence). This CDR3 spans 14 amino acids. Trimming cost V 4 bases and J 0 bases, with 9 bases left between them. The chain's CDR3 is CASSPDTSTDTQYF. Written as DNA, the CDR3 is TGTGCCAGCAGCCCAGACACCAGCACAGATACGCAGTATTTT.

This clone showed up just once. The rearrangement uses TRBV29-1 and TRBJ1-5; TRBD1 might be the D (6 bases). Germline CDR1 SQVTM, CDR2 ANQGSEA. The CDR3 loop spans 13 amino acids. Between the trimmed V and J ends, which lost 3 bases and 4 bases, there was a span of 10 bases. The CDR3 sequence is CSVETDRNQPQHF. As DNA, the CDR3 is TGCAGCGTTGAGACGGACAGAAATCAGCCCCAGCATTTT.

The CDR3 DNA reads as TGTGCCAGCAGTCCCCGACTAGCGGCTAGCACAGATACGCAGTATTTT. It encodes CASSPRLAASTDTQYF. The chain links TRBV28 to TRBJ2-3, with 9 bases aligning to TRBD2. Germline V lookup: CDR1 MDHEN, CDR2 SYDVKM. V gave up 5 bases and J gave up 0 bases; unmatched junction bases: 6. The CDR3 consists of 16 residues.

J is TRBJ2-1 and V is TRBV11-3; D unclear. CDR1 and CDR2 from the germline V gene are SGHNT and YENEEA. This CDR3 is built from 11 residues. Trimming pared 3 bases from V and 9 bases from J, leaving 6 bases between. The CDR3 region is CASSFSGEQFF. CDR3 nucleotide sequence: TGTGCCAGCAGCTTTTCGGGTGAGCAGTTCTTC.

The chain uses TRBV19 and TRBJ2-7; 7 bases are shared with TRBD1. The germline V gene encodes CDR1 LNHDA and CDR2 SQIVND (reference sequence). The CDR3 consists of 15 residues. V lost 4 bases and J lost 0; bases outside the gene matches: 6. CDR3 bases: TGTGCCAGTAGTACCCGACAGGGTACCTCCTACGAGCAGTACTTC. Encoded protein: CASSTRQGTSYEQYF. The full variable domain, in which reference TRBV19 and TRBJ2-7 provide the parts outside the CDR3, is DGGITQSPKYLFRKEGQNVTLSCEQNLNHDAMYWYRQDPGQGLRLIYYSQIVNDFQKGDIAEGYSVSREKKESFPLTVTSAQKNPTAFYLCASSTRQGTSYEQYFGPGTRLTVT.

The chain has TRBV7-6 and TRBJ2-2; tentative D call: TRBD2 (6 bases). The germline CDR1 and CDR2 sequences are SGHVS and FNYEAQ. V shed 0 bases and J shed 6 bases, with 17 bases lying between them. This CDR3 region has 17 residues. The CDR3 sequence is CASSLAEGGNIAGELFF. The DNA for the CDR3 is TGTGCCAGCAGCTTAGCGGAAGGCGGGAATATCGCCGGGGAGCTGTTTTTT.

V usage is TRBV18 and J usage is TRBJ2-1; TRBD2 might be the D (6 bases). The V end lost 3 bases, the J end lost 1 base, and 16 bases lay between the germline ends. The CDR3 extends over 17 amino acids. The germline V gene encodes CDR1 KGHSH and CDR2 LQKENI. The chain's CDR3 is CASSPRLARHSYNEQFF. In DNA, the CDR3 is TGTGCCAGCTCACCCCGTCTAGCGCGTCATTCCTACAATGAGCAGTTCTTC.